The sequence of this T cell receptor (beta chain) was determined in a study of T-cell memory formation after mild COVID-19. About the research overall: Clustering of TCRs was largely donor specific.

This clonotype came up many times. Its cognate antigen is unknown. A 5'RACE reaction primed in the constant segment made cDNA libraries of TCR alpha and TCR beta, and these carried sample barcodes and UMIs. MiXCR, applied by TCRdb to the 5' RACE reads, yields one record per CDR3 protein. The data hold more than 45,000 distinct CDR3 sequences, with approximately 9.1% observed a single time. This CDR3 comprises 15 residues. Germline assignment: CDR1 SGHRS and CDR2 YFSETQ. V shed 4 bases and J shed 5 bases, with 16 bases lying between them. Study-level findings and limits: The study found balanced CD4/CD8 in clones contracting day 15 to 85 and a CD4+ lean in later expanders. For contracting clones, CD4+ ones sat mainly in CM and EM, CD8+ in EMRA.

This rearrangement joins TRBV5-1 to TRBJ2-1; no clear D. Sequences were obtained from PBMCs or a T cell subset sorted from them (not recorded which). The TCR sequence derives from an adult woman who had mild COVID-19 (a few samples of this study predate the infection). Cell type and time point are not known. DNA for the CDR3: TGCGCCAGCAGCCCCGGGTCGGTAGGGAACAATGAGCAGTTCTTC. Its protein is CASSPGSVGNNEQFF.